Below are 25 T cell receptor beta chains sequenced from a single sample in a study of shared clonotypes between healthy human individuals. The assay was immunoSEQ multiplex PCR, and TCRdb's table has in-frame clones only and misses some. Of under 1,900,000 clones in the sample, 97% to 99% were seen once. The sample comprised naive CD4+ T cells sorted from blood. Subset denoted: CD45RA+ positively selected. The receptors shown here come from a man aged 25-40 years in good health.

The chain is built from TRBV18 and TRBJ2-1; no clear D gene. The CDR3 sequence is 12 residues long. Germline V lookup: CDR1 KGHSH, CDR2 LQKENI. Trimming pared 5 bases from V and 4 bases from J, leaving 6 bases between. The CDR3 sequence: CASSDRYNEQFF. In DNA, the CDR3 is TGTGCCAGCTCAGATCGTTACAATGAGCAGTTCTTC.

The genes are TRBV18 and TRBJ2-2; 9 positions agree with TRBD1. Per germline, CDR1 KGHSH and CDR2 LQKENI. This CDR3 is built from 15 residues. After removal of 4 bases from V and 4 bases from J, the junction contained 4 bases not matched to a gene. This chain's CDR3 is CASSLADRGTGELFF. The CDR3 region has the DNA TGTGCCAGCTCACTAGCGGACAGGGGCACCGGGGAGCTGTTTTTT.

The chain has TRBV6-4 and TRBJ2-2, with D unclear. The CDR3 length is 18 residues. From germline, CDR1 is MRHNA and CDR2 SNTAGT. The V and J ends lost 2 bases and 2 bases respectively, with 18 bases between them. The CDR3, as DNA: TGTGCCAGCAGTGACACCCATTCCCCGACGGTAAACACCGGGGAGCTGTTTTTT. This sequence encodes CASSDTHSPTVNTGELFF.

The V call is TRBV10-3, the J call TRBJ2-1, with a weak D call TRBD2 (5 bases). V lost 5 bases, J lost 7 bases, and 15 bases lay in between. Germline V gene sequence: CDR1 ENHRY, CDR2 SYGVKD. The CDR3 totals 14 residues. DNA of the CDR3: TGTGCCATCAGTTTCGACTACCCACCAAATGAGCAGTTCTTC. Encoded protein: CAISFDYPPNEQFF.

A word on this clone: The junction differs from germline at one of its ends, possibly a read error. The rearrangement uses TRBV5-1 and TRBJ2-7, with 8 bases identical to TRBD1. From germline, CDR1 is SGHRS and CDR2 YFSETQ. This CDR3 has 14 amino acids. CDR3 in DNA: TGCGCCATCAGCGGCCAGGGGGCTGGCTACGAGCAGTACTTC. This sequence encodes CAISGQGAGYEQYF.

CDR3 sequence: CASSYASAGNTIYF. The CDR3 DNA sequence: TGTGCCAGCAGTTACGCTTCGGCTGGAAACACCATATATTTT. This sequence joins TRBV6-5 and TRBJ1-3; no clear D. The germline V gene has CDR1 MNHEY and CDR2 SVGAGI. Between the trimmed V and J ends, which lost 2 bases and 2 bases, there was a span of 7 bases. The CDR3 is made up of 14 amino acids.

This chain uses TRBV28 with TRBJ1-5, with D possibly matching TRBD1 (5 bases). The V gene's germline CDR1 is MDHEN and CDR2 SYDVKM. V was shortened by 2 bases and J by 8 bases, with 13 bases between the two germline ends. The CDR3 covers 14 residues. DNA for the CDR3: TGTGCCAGCAGTTTACAGGGTTCTGAGAAGCCCCAGCATTTT. This encodes CASSLQGSEKPQHF.

The gene calls are TRBV9 and TRBJ2-5, with a possible D match to TRBD1 (5 bases). CDR1 is SGDLS, CDR2 YYNGEE, per germline. Trimming took 0 bases from V and 5 from J, leaving 8 bases between them. There are 13 residues in the CDR3. Written as DNA, the CDR3 is TGTGCCAGCAGCGTAGCTGGGGCGGAGACCCAGTACTTC. Amino acid sequence: CASSVAGAETQYF. The full variable domain, with the rest looked up from reference TRBV9 and TRBJ2-5, is DSGVTQTPKHLITATGQRVTLRCSPRSGDLSVYWYQQSLDQGLQFLIQYYNGEERAKGNILERFSAQQFPDLHSELNLSSLELGDSALYFCASSVAGAETQYFGPGTRLLVL.

This clone was picked up one time. This chain links TRBV7-2 with TRBJ1-4, with unresolved D. Germline V gives CDR1 SGHTA, CDR2 FQGNSA. CDR3 length: 15 residues. V lost 5 bases, J lost 5 bases, and 15 bases lay in between. The CDR3 region has the DNA TGTGCCAGCAGCCAAGGAAGGACGGGGAATGAAAAACTGTTTTTT. This gives the protein CASSQGRTGNEKLFF.

This clone has a single count. For the CDR3, the DNA is TGTGCCAGCAGCTTACTAGCGGGAGGCGGAGATACGCAGTATTTT. Protein: CASSLLAGGGDTQYF. The V call is TRBV7-3, the J call TRBJ2-3; 11 positions agree with TRBD2. The CDR3 runs to 15 residues. Trimming removed 2 bases from V and 5 bases from J; junction bases left unmatched: 3. The germline V gene has CDR1 SGHTA and CDR2 FQGTGA.

Written as DNA, the CDR3 is TGTGCCAGCAGTAGGGACAGGCGCTATGAGCAGTTCTTC. Protein sequence: CASSRDRRYEQFF. V is TRBV2 and J is TRBJ2-1; 8 bases are shared with TRBD1. Germline loops: CDR1 SNHLY, CDR2 FYNNEI. This CDR3 has 13 amino acids. The V and J ends lost 5 bases and 8 bases, in that order; junction bases with no gene match: 5.

The rearrangement joins TRBV11-2 to TRBJ2-1; the D gene is possibly TRBD2 (5 bases). Deletions cut 1 base from V and 6 bases from J, with 10 bases between. The CDR3 consists of 14 residues. In germline, CDR1 is SGHAT, CDR2 FQNNGV. The CDR3 spells CASSLVDWSNEQFF. The CDR3 nucleotides read TGTGCCAGCAGCTTAGTGGACTGGTCCAATGAGCAGTTCTTC.

This chain connects TRBV27 to TRBJ1-2; no reliable D call. Germline V gene lookup returns CDR1 MNHEY and CDR2 SMNVEV (reference sequence). The CDR3 runs 13 residues. Trimming left V 1 base short and J 8 bases short, with 11 bases between. The CDR3 nucleotides read TGTGCCAGCAGTTTATTAACCTCCGGGGGCTACACCTTC. Encoded protein: CASSLLTSGGYTF.

V is TRBV30 and J is TRBJ2-7; D is possibly TRBD1 (5 bases). Germline CDR1 and CDR2: GTSNPN and SVGIG (reference sequence). The CDR3 totals 13 residues. Trimming removed 2 bases from V and 4 bases from J, with 12 bases in between. DNA for the CDR3: TGTGCCTGGAGTCGCAGGGCGAGTTACGAGCAGTACTTC. It encodes CAWSRRASYEQYF.

The V and J genes are TRBV27 and TRBJ2-2, with 10 bases matching TRBD2. This CDR3 is 20 amino acids long. Germline V lookup: CDR1 MNHEY, CDR2 SMNVEV (reference sequence). V trimming: 5 bases; J trimming: 0 bases; junction bases outside the gene matches: 15. CDR3 region: CASSIRQTSGRTPNTGELFF. CDR3 in DNA: TGTGCCAGCAGTATCCGCCAGACTAGCGGGCGTACCCCGAACACCGGGGAGCTGTTTTTT.

The chain joins TRBV28 to TRBJ1-5; D is undetermined. The CDR3 is 12 amino acids. CDR1 and CDR2 from the germline V gene are MDHEN and SYDVKM. V was clipped by 5 bases and J by 7 bases, with 9 bases between them. This chain's CDR3 is CASSALGQPQHF. The CDR3 DNA reads as TGTGCCAGCAGTGCTCTGGGCCAGCCCCAGCATTTT.

The genes are TRBV5-8 and TRBJ2-5; D gene unclear. Germline CDR1 reads SGHTS; CDR2 reads YDEGEE. The length of the CDR3 is 15 residues. The ends were cut back, 0 bases at V and 5 bases at J, with 14 bases in the middle. CDR3 in DNA: TGTGCCAGCAGCTTGGCCTTTAGGGTTGGGGAGACCCAGTACTTC. It translates to CASSLAFRVGETQYF.

The chain couples TRBV18 to TRBJ2-7; 12 bases agree with TRBD2. Germline CDR1 and CDR2: KGHSH and LQKENI. CDR3 length equals 16 residues. V gave up 3 bases and J gave up 4 bases; unmatched junction bases: 7. CDR3 nucleotides: TGTGCCAGCTCACCCCCTACTAGCGGGAGGATTTACGAGCAGTACTTC. It translates to CASSPPTSGRIYEQYF.

V usage is TRBV18 and J usage is TRBJ1-4; D is undetermined. The germline V gene has CDR1 KGHSH and CDR2 LQKENI. Deletions cut 4 bases from V and 7 bases from J, with 10 bases between. The CDR3 length is 13 residues. The DNA for the CDR3 is TGTGCCAGCTCACGGGGATCCGGTGAAAAACTGTTTTTT. Translated: CASSRGSGEKLFF.

The chain combines TRBV7-6 with TRBJ2-5; a possible D gene is TRBD1 (5 bases). The CDR3 extends over 14 amino acids. Trimming cost V 8 bases and J 1 base, with 14 bases left between them. Germline V gene sequence: CDR1 SGHVS, CDR2 FNYEAQ. The CDR3 loop reads CASSPRQPQETQYF. CDR3 in DNA: TGTGCCAGCTCCCCCAGACAGCCCCAAGAGACCCAGTACTTC.

The rearrangement links TRBV18 to TRBJ2-2; no definite D call. Between the trimmed V and J ends, which lost 2 bases and 0 bases, there was a span of 10 bases. The CDR3 has 16 amino acids. Germline V gives CDR1 KGHSH, CDR2 LQKENI. The chain's CDR3 is CASSPLPLPNTGELFF. The CDR3 nucleotides read TGTGCCAGCTCACCATTACCACTTCCGAACACCGGGGAGCTGTTTTTT.

The rearrangement joins TRBV5-1 to TRBJ1-4, with a possible D match to TRBD1 (6 bases). V was trimmed by 0 bases and J by 4 bases, leaving 16 bases between them. This CDR3 comprises 17 residues. Germline CDR1 SGHRS, CDR2 YFSETQ. The CDR3 DNA is TGCGCCAGCAGCTTGGCCGGGGGGGCGTCAAATAATGAAAAACTGTTTTTT. Translation gives CASSLAGGASNNEKLFF.

The chain employs TRBV28 and TRBJ2-2; D gene ambiguous. Trimming stripped 6 bases from V and 1 base from J, with 12 bases between. Germline V gene data show CDR1 as MDHEN and CDR2 as SYDVKM. The CDR3 totals 15 residues. CDR3 in amino acids: CASRGPMGNTGELFF. CDR3 bases: TGTGCCAGCAGGGGCCCTATGGGGAACACCGGGGAGCTGTTTTTT.

The chain has TRBV30 and TRBJ2-7, with D perhaps assigned TRBD1 or TRBD2 (5 bases each). V lost 5 bases, J lost 2 bases, and 10 bases lay in between. Germline values: CDR1 GTSNPN, CDR2 SVGIG (reference sequence). The CDR3 runs to 12 residues. CDR3 protein: CAWSRGPYEQYF. The CDR3, as DNA: TGTGCCTGGTCAAGGGGACCCTACGAGCAGTACTTC.

The rearrangement uses TRBV4-1 and TRBJ2-5, with a tentative D call TRBD2 (7 bases). The DNA end lines up better with TRBJ2-7; the J call may be wrong. Germline CDR1 and CDR2: MGHRA and YSYEKL. This CDR3 is 15 amino acids long. The CDR3: CASSQEEGGGYEQYF. The CDR3 DNA is TGCGCCAGCAGCCAAGAGGAGGGAGGGGGCTACGAGCAGTACTTC.